This T cell receptor (beta chain) was identified during a study of T cells in Graves' hyperthyroidism and ophthalmopathy. Amplification targeted TCR beta CDR3 regions from RNA transcripts. Using the HTBI primer set, a first-round RT-PCR was run on the TCR CDR3. TCRdb analysed the multiplex PCR reads with MiXCR anew, one entry per CDR3 protein. The sample has 640,000 or so distinct CDR3 sequences, about 15% seen once. V was clipped by 3 bases and J by 4 bases, with 7 bases between them. The CDR3 consists of 12 residues. CDR1 is MDHEN and CDR2 is SYDVKM in the germline V gene. The sample holds many counts of this clonotype. Its matching antigen is unknown. Study-wide results and caveats: Ophthalmopathy was told apart from stable hyperthyroidism by a 13 V-J model. Most thyroid-expanded clonotypes above 0.001 were also found in blood.

V usage is TRBV28 and J usage is TRBJ2-7, with D unresolved. The sequence derives from a woman between 35 and 50 years old with Graves' ophthalmopathy. The specimen was blood. The CDR3: CASSFSRYEQYF. CDR3 nucleotide sequence: TGTGCCAGCAGTTTCAGTCGGTACGAGCAGTACTTC. Drawing the rest from reference TRBV28 and TRBJ2-7, the complete variable domain is DVKVTQSSRYLVKRTGEKVFLECVQDMDHENMFWYRQDPGLGLRLIYFSYDVKMKEKGDIPEGYSVSREKKERFSLILESASTNQTSMYLCASSFSRYEQYFGPGTRLTVT.